Presented here are 21 T cell receptor beta chains from one specimen sequenced in a study of blood T cells in healthy people across ages. Primers used in a second PCR of roughly 6 to 11 cycles were a sample-barcoded 5' primer and a J-beta primer mix. TCRdb re-derived calls from the 5' RACE reads in MiXCR, one entry per CDR3 protein. The repertoire has 1.5 million to 2 million distinct CDR3 sequences, 40% to 55% of them found once; the top ten carry about 2.1%. The sample was blood. Receptors originate from a woman between 35 and 50 years old in good health.

The V call is TRBV6-2 or TRBV6-3, the J call TRBJ2-5; possibly TRBD2 for D (5 bases). V lost 2 bases and J lost 11, with 15 bases in between. CDR3 length: 13 amino acids. Germline V gives CDR1 MNHEY, CDR2 SVGEGT. The CDR3 region has the DNA TGTGCCAGCAGTTACGGAGCGGCCAATGAGCAGTACTTC. Residues: CASSYGAANEQYF.

In its sample, this clonotype was seen once. The J gene is TRBJ2-7, the V gene TRBV27; D possibly uses TRBD1 or TRBD2 (6 bases each). Trimming removed 1 base at V and 1 base at J, with 17 bases between. Germline V gene sequence: CDR1 MNHEY, CDR2 SMNVEV (reference sequence). The length of the CDR3 is 17 residues. The DNA for the CDR3 is TGTGCCAGCAGTTTATACGGGGGCCCACCAATATCCTACGAGCAGTACTTC. This sequence encodes CASSLYGGPPISYEQYF.

The rearrangement links TRBV27 to TRBJ2-1, with 11 bases identical to TRBD2. CDR3 length: 16 amino acids. In germline, CDR1 is MNHEY, CDR2 SMNVEV (reference sequence). Losses at the gene ends were 0 bases for V and 7 bases for J; bases not matched to a gene: 5. CDR3 in DNA: TGTGCCAGCAGTTTATCCTTAGCGGGGGGGCGAAATGAGCAGTTCTTC. Protein product: CASSLSLAGGRNEQFF.

The sample holds a few counts of this clonotype. The V call is TRBV29-1, the J call TRBJ2-5, with 9 bases identical to TRBD1. Germline CDR1 reads SQVTM; CDR2 reads ANQGSEA. J lost 11 bases, V lost 7 bases, and 11 bases had no gene match. CDR3 size: 12 residues. The CDR3 sequence is CSADRGSREQYF. The DNA of the CDR3 is TGCAGCGCTGACAGGGGGTCGAGGGAGCAGTACTTC.

This sequence joins TRBV7-9 and TRBJ2-1; no reliable D call. V shed 1 base and J shed 3 bases, with 10 bases lying between them. This CDR3 comprises 15 residues. Germline assignment: CDR1 SEHNR and CDR2 FQNEAQ (reference sequence). CDR3 protein: CASSLEVSNYNEQFF. The CDR3 nucleotides read TGTGCCAGCAGCTTAGAAGTCAGCAACTACAATGAGCAGTTCTTC.

This clonotype has only a few counts. The chain couples TRBV15 to TRBJ2-7; 9 nucleotides align to TRBD1. The trim removed 4 bases at V and 1 base at J, leaving 8 bases unmatched. CDR1 LNHNV and CDR2 YYDKDF come from the germline V gene (reference sequence). The CDR3 is 16 residues long. The CDR3 DNA reads TGTGCCACCAGCACCTACTCCGGGACAGGGTCCTACGAGCAGTACTTC. As protein: CATSTYSGTGSYEQYF. Complete variable domain (other parts from reference TRBV15 and TRBJ2-7): DAMVIQNPRYQVTQFGKPVTLSCSQTLNHNVMYWYQQKSSQAPKLLFHYYDKDFNNEADTPDNFQSRRPNTSFCFLDIRSPGLGDTAMYLCATSTYSGTGSYEQYFGPGTRLTVT.

The chain links TRBV6-2 or TRBV6-3 to TRBJ1-1; D is uncertain. This CDR3 is 13 amino acids long. Trimming left V 6 bases short and J 4 bases short, with 12 bases between. Germline CDR1 reads MNHEY; CDR2 reads SVGEGT. The CDR3 sequence: CASSHRGSTEAFF. In DNA, the CDR3 is TGTGCCAGCAGCCATCGGGGAAGCACTGAAGCTTTCTTT.

The CDR3 DNA sequence: TGTGCCAGCAGATTAACAGGGTTTCAGGGAGAGACCCAGTACTTC. Its translation is CASRLTGFQGETQYF. The chain has TRBV12-3 or TRBV12-4 and TRBJ2-5, with a tentative D call TRBD1 (6 bases). Trimming cost V 6 bases and J 4 bases, with 18 bases left between them. The CDR3 is made up of 15 amino acids.

This clonotype appeared a few times. The chain uses TRBV10-3 and TRBJ2-5; 12 bases line up with TRBD2. The CDR3 extends over 15 amino acids. CDR1 is ENHRY and CDR2 is SYGVKD in the germline V gene. The ends lost 4 bases at V and 3 bases at J; junction bases unmatched: 3. The CDR3: CAISAPSGGEETQYF. For the CDR3, the DNA is TGTGCCATCAGTGCCCCTAGCGGGGGGGAAGAGACCCAGTACTTC.

The V call is TRBV6-5, the J call TRBJ2-4, with D possibly being TRBD1 or TRBD2 (6 bases each). Germline-derived CDR1 and CDR2 are MNHEY and SVGAGI. This CDR3 spans 12 amino acids. Trimming removed 5 bases from V and 11 bases from J, with 13 bases in between. This CDR3 reads CASSQLGGFQYF. The CDR3 DNA is TGTGCCAGCAGTCAACTCGGGGGCTTTCAGTACTTC.

The rearrangement uses TRBV28 and TRBJ2-1; D perhaps matches TRBD1 (6 bases). CDR1 is MDHEN, CDR2 SYDVKM, per germline. The CDR3 has 13 amino acids. V lost 7 bases to trimming and J lost 8 bases, with 15 bases between them. The CDR3, as DNA: TGTGCCAGCAAAAGATCAGGGGTCGATGAGCAGTTCTTC. This gives the protein CASKRSGVDEQFF.

This clonotype has only one observation. This chain uses TRBV19 with TRBJ1-2; D might be TRBD1 (6 bases). The V end lost 3 bases, the J end lost 7 bases, and 9 bases lay between the germline ends. The CDR3 is made up of 12 amino acids. Germline assignment: CDR1 LNHDA and CDR2 SQIVND (reference sequence). The CDR3 nucleotides read TGTGCCAGTAGTATTGGGGGCCCTGGCTACACCTTC. The encoded protein is CASSIGGPGYTF.

A few counts support this clonotype. The chain has TRBV6-1 and TRBJ1-4; D is uncertain. Trimming shortened V by 6 bases and J by 0 bases, and 5 bases separated the two germline ends. This CDR3 has 13 amino acids. Germline CDR1 reads MNHNS; CDR2 reads SASEGT. CDR3 protein: CASRATTNEKLFF. The CDR3, as DNA: TGTGCCAGCAGGGCCACAACTAATGAAAAACTGTTTTTT.

This clonotype was counted a single time. The chain joins TRBV2 to TRBJ1-1, with D unclear. This CDR3 has 14 residues. The germline gives CDR1 SNHLY, CDR2 FYNNEI. Trimming stripped 3 bases from V and 5 bases from J, with 13 bases between. CDR3 coding DNA: TGTGCCAGCAGTGAGGGCGGGCGGGGAACTGAAGCTTTCTTT. Translation gives CASSEGGRGTEAFF.

The rearrangement uses TRBV6-5 and TRBJ2-3; perhaps TRBD2 as D (6 bases). The germline gives CDR1 MNHEY, CDR2 SVGAGI. Trimming cost V 2 bases and J 4 bases, with 22 bases left between them. This CDR3 is built from 18 residues. CDR3 DNA sequence: TGTGCCAGCAGTTACACGCAGACTAGAGACCTATTGCCAGATACGCAGTATTTT. It specifies CASSYTQTRDLLPDTQYF.

This clonotype has more than one count but fewer than ten. The rearrangement uses TRBV27 and TRBJ2-4; 16 nucleotides line up with TRBD2. CDR3 length: 18 amino acids. Germline V gives CDR1 MNHEY, CDR2 SMNVEV (reference sequence). Germline trimming cut 3 bases from V and 0 bases from J; bases unmatched to any gene: 2. CDR3 protein: CASSLGLAGGLAKNIQYF. The CDR3, as DNA: TGTGCCAGCAGTTTGGGACTAGCGGGGGGGCTAGCCAAAAACATTCAGTACTTC.

This sequence joins TRBV7-2 and TRBJ2-3; D call uncertain. The germline V and J ends were trimmed by 5 bases and 8 bases, with 11 bases remaining between them. Per germline, CDR1 SGHTA and CDR2 FQGNSA. CDR3 length: 12 residues. CDR3 region: CASSPTSPTQYF. CDR3 DNA: TGTGCCAGCAGCCCGACGAGCCCTACGCAGTATTTT.

This clonotype was recorded at least ten times. The V and J genes are TRBV6-5 and TRBJ1-2, with 8 bases matching TRBD1. After removal of 8 bases from V and 4 bases from J, the junction contained 0 bases not matched to a gene. CDR3 size: 11 residues. Per the germline V gene, CDR1 is MNHEY and CDR2 is SVGAGI. Written as DNA, the CDR3 is TGTGCCAGCGGGACAGGCTATGGCTACACCTTC. Translation: CASGTGYGYTF.

This clonotype was seen a few times. The chain uses TRBV4-1 and TRBJ1-2; the D gene is possibly TRBD1 (5 bases). Germline values: CDR1 MGHRA, CDR2 YSYEKL. CDR3 length equals 16 residues. V was clipped by 4 bases and J by 7 bases, with 22 bases between them. DNA for the CDR3: TGCGCCAGCAGCCCCCTCCACGCAGAGGGGATGATTGGCTACACCTTC. Its translation: CASSPLHAEGMIGYTF.

With regard to this clonotype: An end of the junction does not agree with germline; a read error may underlie this. This rearrangement joins TRBV6-2 or TRBV6-3 to TRBJ2-4, with D tentatively TRBD1 or TRBD2 (5 bases each). The better agreement between TRBJ2-7 and the DNA end casts doubt on the J call. CDR3 length: 17 residues. Germline CDR1 and CDR2: MNHEY and SVGEGT. CDR3 sequence: CASSHSPGRRDPYEQYF. Here the CDR3 DNA reads TGTGCCAGCAGTCACTCCCCGGGACGACGAGATCCCTACGAGCAGTACTTC.

This clonotype was seen only a few times. J is TRBJ2-1 and V is TRBV3-1, with D possibly matching TRBD2 (5 bases). The CDR3 is 12 amino acids. Trimming took off 0 bases at V and 10 bases at J, with 7 bases between the two ends. CDR1 is LGHDT and CDR2 is YNNKEL in the germline V gene (reference sequence). The CDR3 here is CASSQDGEEQFF. For the CDR3, the DNA is TGTGCCAGCAGCCAAGATGGGGAGGAGCAGTTCTTC.